This T cell receptor (beta chain) was identified in a study of shared clonotypes between healthy human individuals. Using immunoSEQ multiplex PCR, the repertoire was profiled, and TCRdb retains in-frame clones only, with some absent. Of 2 million to 3 million clones in the sample, 90% to 95% were seen once. V lost 4 bases to trimming and J lost 1 base, with 20 bases between them. The CDR3 spans 17 residues. The germline gives CDR1 MDHEN, CDR2 SYDVKM. This sequence originates from a man between 18 and 35 years old in good health. Some clones in this sample may be carry-over from other donors' samples. The genes are TRBV28 and TRBJ2-7; D possibly matches TRBD1 or TRBD2 (5 bases each). What was sequenced was naive CD4+ T cells from PBMCs. Subset in this sample: CD45RA+ positively selected. This CDR3 reads CASSSTWGSSPSYEQYF. CDR3 nucleotide sequence: TGTGCCAGCAGTTCCACCTGGGGGAGCAGCCCTTCCTACGAGCAGTACTTC.